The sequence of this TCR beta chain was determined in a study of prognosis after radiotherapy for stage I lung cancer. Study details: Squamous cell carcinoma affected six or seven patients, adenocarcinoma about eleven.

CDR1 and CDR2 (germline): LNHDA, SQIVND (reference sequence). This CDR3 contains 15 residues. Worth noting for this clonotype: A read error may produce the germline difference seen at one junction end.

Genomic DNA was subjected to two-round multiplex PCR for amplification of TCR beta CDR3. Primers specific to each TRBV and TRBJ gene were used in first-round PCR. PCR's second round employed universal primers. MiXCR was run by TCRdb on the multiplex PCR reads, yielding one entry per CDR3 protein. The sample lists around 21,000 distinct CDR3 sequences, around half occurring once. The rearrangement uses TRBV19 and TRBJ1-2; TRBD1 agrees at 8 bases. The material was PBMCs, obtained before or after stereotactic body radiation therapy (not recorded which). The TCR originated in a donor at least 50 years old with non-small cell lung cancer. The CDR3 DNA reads TGTGCCATTAGTGTTGGACAGGGAGCTAACCATGGCTACACCTTC. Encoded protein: CAISVGQGANHGYTF.